Listed below are T cell receptor beta chains from one sample, sequenced in a study of cytomegalovirus exposure and HLA in healthy donors. Using immunoSEQ multiplex PCR, the repertoire was profiled, and TCRdb retains in-frame clones only, with some absent. The table lists about 90,000 clones, roughly 83% of them singletons, with about 2% in the top ten. The source material was PBMCs. All receptors derive from a young man in good health and CMV-seronegative. CDR3s include the opening cysteine and the closing phenylalanine or tryptophan.

v_gene | CDR3aa
TRBV7-2 | CASSLALSWTGGSAYGYTF
TRBV2 | CASSGGGPSNSPLHF
TRBV5-6 | CASSLRPGGSGANVLTF
TRBV2 | CASRGDPNSWKEEGFF
TRBV18 | CASSRTGTEHNEQFF
TRBV7-9 | CASSLGVGQGDTEAFF
TRBV6-1 | CASRVRERSTDTQYF
TRBV30 | CAWSVSGDTIYF
TRBV7-6 | CASSQKAGVTEQYF
TRBV10-3 | CAIGAGMSEQYF
TRBV25-1 | CASSAGFGYTF
TRBV29-1 | CSGRPRGIGEQYF
TRBV19 | CASSTSGDPTRSEQFF
TRBV7-6 | CASSLIGGDNEQFF
TRBV30 | CAWRRGQWEQYF
TRBV7-2 | CASLGTHNEQFF
TRBV27 | CGQRGNQPQHF